This TCR beta chain was recovered during a study of T-cell reconstitution after alpha-beta-depleted transplantation in children listed by TCRdb under 2016. Concerning the study at large: Using TCR repertoire profiling, the study quantitatively followed how T-cell immune reconstitution unfolded in children after TCRalphabeta/CD19-depleted allogeneic hematopoietic cell transplantation.

The CDR3 numbers 18 residues from cysteine through phenylalanine. The sequence is cut down to CDR3 DNA, 54 bases in frame from base 1. For this chain, trimming is 4 bases at the V end and 4 bases at the J end, and the number of junction bases without a gene match is 13. Via the germline V gene (reference sequence), CDR1 is MNHEY and CDR2 SMNVEV. Overall study results and their limits: The apparently early recovery of alphabetaT-cell counts about two months after transplant reportedly depended on only several hundred rapidly expanded clones that came from non-depleted graft cells. Over the following months the frequencies of hyperexpanded clones went down, and after one year T-cell counts and TCRbeta diversity were mostly credited to newly produced T cells. The high TCRbeta diversity at day 60 in some patients was ascribed to recipient T cells and intrathymic progenitors that had survived conditioning.

This clonotype was counted at least ten times. Which antigen it targets is not known. Base qualities are not provided; no much larger clone lies one nucleotide away. Receptors were amplified or captured by PCR. Sequencer: Illumina HiSeq 2500. TCR libraries were prepared with molecular barcoding, using unique molecular identifiers to normalize TCRbeta repertoire quantification. TCRdb reprocessing: public reads trimmed at Q25 with fastp, clones called with MiXCR, in-frame beta chains kept. Every distinct CDR3 protein forms one entry, paired with its most common genes and DNA. In this sample the table shows 250,000 or so distinct CDR3 sequences, roughly 7.7% of which occur a single time. The top ten hold about 6.4% of the sample. What the treatment or condition label conveys for this sample: allogeneic hematopoietic cell transplantation with graft depleted of TCRalphabeta T cells and CD19 B cells. Transplant recipients were children who received TCRalphabeta/CD19-depleted allogeneic hematopoietic cell grafts.

This sequence uses TRBV27 and TRBJ1-6, with 7 bases in between that match TRBD1. The specimen comprised PBMCs, mostly from graft donor cells, sampled 180 days after TCRalphabeta/CD19-depleted stem cell transplant. This sequence was found in a male patient younger than 18 who had a stem cell transplant for acute lymphoblastic leukemia, so the T cells may come from the graft donor. The CDR3 reads as follows: CASSSPTGFNYYNSPLHF. The nucleotide sequence reads as follows: TGTGCCAGCAGTTCACCGACAGGGTTTAATTATTATAATTCACCCCTCCACTTT.